One sample yielded the 24 T cell receptor beta chains listed below, sequenced in a study of PD-L1 blockade in urothelial cancer listed by TCRdb under 2017. The time point label on this specimen signifies: pretreatment peripheral blood. The library relied on the immunoSEQ multiplex PCR assay. The clones in this table, taken by TCRdb from immuneACCESS, are in-frame only. Not every clone is retained; where verified, under half of the shortfall comes from an unresolved V gene, and the cause of the rest is unknown. Present in this sample are tens of thousands of clones, around 86% of which were seen just once. Around 14% of the sample comes from the top ten. The sample was PBMCs, taken around atezolizumab (anti-PD-L1) treatment. Receptor source: a man between 65 and 85 years old with urothelial cancer.

The chain uses TRBV7-3 and TRBJ2-2, with 8 bases aligning to TRBD2. V dropped 5 bases and J dropped 6; count of bases not matched to a gene: 11. This CDR3 region has 16 residues. Germline lookup yields CDR1 SGHTA and CDR2 FQGTGA. The CDR3 region has the DNA TGTGCCAGCAGCCCCCACGGACTAGCTTCTCCCGGGGAGCTGTTTTTT. Translating gives CASSPHGLASPGELFF.

V and J are TRBV11-2 and TRBJ2-7; no firm D call. Trimming removed 4 bases at V and 3 bases at J, with 4 bases between. The germline gives CDR1 SGHAT, CDR2 FQNNGV. The CDR3 runs to 11 residues. The CDR3 region is CASSSVYEQYF. The CDR3 nucleotides read TGTGCCAGCAGCTCCGTCTACGAGCAGTACTTC.

V and J are TRBV7-9 and TRBJ1-1; D call uncertain. V was shortened by 3 bases and J by 1 base, with 6 bases between the two germline ends. The CDR3 has 13 residues. Germline CDR1 is SEHNR and CDR2 is FQNEAQ (reference sequence). The CDR3 DNA follows: TGTGCCAGCAGCTTTCCTCCGAACACTGAAGCTTTCTTT. This translates into CASSFPPNTEAFF.

The gene calls are TRBV6-5 and TRBJ2-3; TRBD2 aligns across 7 bases. Germline CDR1 and CDR2: MNHEY and SVGAGI. The CDR3 has 16 residues. The trim removed 4 bases at V and 2 bases at J, leaving 9 bases unmatched. The CDR3 loop is CASSSRREGLTDTQYF. The CDR3 coding sequence is TGTGCCAGCAGTTCCCGGAGGGAGGGCCTCACAGATACGCAGTATTTT.

The genes are TRBV7-8 and TRBJ2-6; possibly TRBD2 for D (6 bases). V lost 8 bases, J lost 2 bases, and 16 bases lay in between. Germline V lookup: CDR1 SGHVS, CDR2 FQNEAQ. The CDR3 consists of 16 residues. The CDR3 coding sequence is TGTGCCAGCGCCAGGGAGGAATGGACTGGGGCCAACGTCCTGACTTTC. Its protein is CASAREEWTGANVLTF.

This CDR3 is CASSPPSTNEKLFF. Here the CDR3 DNA reads TGTGCCAGCTCACCCCCCTCAACTAATGAAAAACTGTTTTTT. The chain couples TRBV18 to TRBJ1-4; D is ambiguous. The germline gives CDR1 KGHSH, CDR2 LQKENI. This CDR3 has 14 amino acids. V gave up 3 bases and J gave up 0 bases, with 5 bases separating them.

This clone showed up just once. The chain has TRBV18 and TRBJ2-2; 9 bases line up with TRBD1. Germline V gene data show CDR1 as KGHSH and CDR2 as LQKENI. The CDR3 covers 16 residues. With 0 bases clipped from V and 1 base from J, the junction kept 0 bases outside the gene matches. CDR3 DNA sequence: TGTGCCAGCTCACCACCGGGACAGGGGAACACCGGGGAGCTGTTTTTT. Encoded protein: CASSPPGQGNTGELFF.

This chain joins TRBV28 and TRBJ1-5, with D perhaps TRBD1 (5 bases). Trimming took off 7 bases at V and 8 bases at J, with 21 bases between the two ends. Germline assignment: CDR1 MDHEN and CDR2 SYDVKM. CDR3 length: 15 amino acids. The CDR3 loop reads CASTPPISPGEPQHF. As DNA, the CDR3 is TGTGCCAGCACTCCCCCGATAAGCCCGGGGGAGCCCCAGCATTTT.

In this sample, this clone turned up once. The chain links TRBV19 to TRBJ2-5; 7 bases agree with TRBD1. The V and J ends lost 8 bases and 5 bases, in that order; junction bases with no gene match: 5. The CDR3 runs 12 residues. Germline lookup yields CDR1 LNHDA and CDR2 SQIVND (reference sequence). CDR3 nucleotide sequence: TGTGCCAGTTCGACAGGGTGGGAGACCCAGTACTTC. This gives the protein CASSTGWETQYF.

V usage is TRBV29-1 and J usage is TRBJ1-4; 10 bases fit TRBD1. The V gene's germline CDR1 is SQVTM and CDR2 ANQGSEA. The CDR3 has 16 residues. Losses at the gene ends were 7 bases for V and 2 bases for J; bases not matched to a gene: 10. The CDR3 protein is CSEPWTGGVTNEKLFF. The CDR3 nucleotides read TGCAGCGAGCCCTGGACAGGGGGGGTCACTAATGAAAAACTGTTTTTT.

The chain recombines TRBV7-6 with TRBJ2-1; TRBD1 matches 12 bases. Germline V CDR1 and CDR2: SGHVS, FNYEAQ. The CDR3 sequence is 16 residues long. Unmatched junction bases numbered 5, after V lost 1 base and J lost 7 bases. DNA of the CDR3: TGTGCCAGCAGCTTAGTCCCGGGACAGGGGGCGAATGAGCAGTTCTTC. It codes for CASSLVPGQGANEQFF.

In its sample, this clone was seen a few times. This chain joins TRBV2 and TRBJ1-2, with TRBD1 matching 9 bases. The CDR3 runs 13 residues. The ends lost 5 bases at V and 7 bases at J; junction bases unmatched: 5. CDR1 and CDR2 from the germline V gene are SNHLY and FYNNEI. The chain's CDR3 is CASSPPGQGGYTF. The CDR3 coding sequence is TGTGCCAGCAGTCCGCCGGGACAGGGTGGCTACACCTTC.

The V and J genes are TRBV20-1 and TRBJ1-1; D is unclear. V lost 4 bases and J 1 base, leaving 4 bases between the germline ends. Germline V gene lookup returns CDR1 DFQATT and CDR2 SNEGSKA (reference sequence). CDR3 length: 11 residues. The CDR3 sequence: CSANRNTEAFF. CDR3 nucleotides: TGCAGTGCTAACAGGAACACTGAAGCTTTCTTT.

The J gene is TRBJ1-1, the V gene TRBV9, with D maybe TRBD1 (5 bases). Trimming removed 0 bases at V and 3 bases at J, with 6 bases between. CDR3 length equals 13 residues. Germline V CDR1 and CDR2: SGDLS, YYNGEE. The CDR3 protein is CASSVAGDTEAFF. The CDR3 DNA reads as TGTGCCAGCAGCGTAGCGGGGGACACTGAAGCTTTCTTT.

V and J are TRBV6-5 and TRBJ2-7; tentative D call: TRBD1 (5 bases). The CDR3 runs 15 residues. Trimming pared 3 bases from V and 2 bases from J, leaving 14 bases between. Germline lookup yields CDR1 MNHEY and CDR2 SVGAGI. The CDR3 region is CASSYRAGKPYEQYF. Here the CDR3 DNA reads TGTGCCAGCAGTTATAGGGCAGGGAAACCCTACGAGCAGTACTTC.

In this sample, this clone turned up once. The chain combines TRBV18 with TRBJ2-7; 8 nucleotides agree with TRBD2. V shed 2 bases and J 0 bases; nucleotides not matched to a gene: 0. This CDR3 is built from 14 residues. Germline values: CDR1 KGHSH, CDR2 LQKENI. The CDR3 here is CASSPGTSSYEQYF. CDR3 in DNA: TGTGCCAGCTCACCAGGGACTAGCTCCTACGAGCAGTACTTC. Full variable domain (rest looked up from reference TRBV18 and TRBJ2-7): NAGVMQNPRHLVRRRGQEARLRCSPMKGHSHVYWYRQLPEEGLKFMVYLQKENIIDESGMPKERFSAEFPKEGPSILRIQQVVRGDSAAYFCASSPGTSSYEQYFGPGTRLTVT.

The CDR3 reads CASSYGRGSYNEQFF. DNA of the CDR3: TGTGCCAGCAGTTATGGCAGGGGGTCCTACAATGAGCAGTTCTTC. This chain connects TRBV9 to TRBJ2-1, with TRBD1 matching over 7 bases. CDR3 size: 15 residues. Germline CDR1 SGDLS, CDR2 YYNGEE. Unmatched junction bases numbered 6, after V lost 5 bases and J lost 1 base.

The V gene is TRBV30, the J gene TRBJ2-4, with D perhaps matching TRBD2 (5 bases). The CDR3 has 15 amino acids. Germline V gives CDR1 GTSNPN, CDR2 SVGIG (reference sequence). V lost 2 bases and J lost 6, with 17 bases in between. This CDR3 is CAWSSLGSSGNIQYF. DNA for the CDR3: TGTGCCTGGAGTTCTTTGGGGAGTAGTGGAAACATTCAGTACTTC.

This clone was seen only once. The chain uses TRBV28 and TRBJ1-2; 8 nucleotides align to TRBD1. V shed 5 bases, J shed 6 bases, and the junction held 11 bases outside the gene matches. The length of the CDR3 is 15 residues. Germline CDR1 MDHEN, CDR2 SYDVKM. For the CDR3, the DNA is TGTGCCAGCAGTAAGGACCAGGGGGCGTTAAATGGCTACACCTTC. Protein: CASSKDQGALNGYTF.

The chain has TRBV28 and TRBJ1-1; TRBD1 matches at 7 bases. The CDR3 contains 13 residues. The germline V gene has CDR1 MDHEN and CDR2 SYDVKM. Germline trimming cut 5 bases from V and 4 bases from J; bases unmatched to any gene: 4. This chain's CDR3 is CASSPPGGTEAFF. DNA for the CDR3: TGTGCCAGCAGTCCGCCAGGGGGCACTGAAGCTTTCTTT.

The chain employs TRBV19 and TRBJ1-5; TRBD1 matches 8 bases. Germline-derived CDR1 and CDR2 are LNHDA and SQIVND (reference sequence). The J segment lost 1 base and the V segment lost 6 bases, leaving 8 bases of the junction unmatched. The CDR3 is 16 amino acids. Here the CDR3 reads CASSAADRVSNQPQHF. The CDR3 DNA sequence: TGTGCCAGTAGCGCCGCGGACAGGGTCAGCAATCAGCCCCAGCATTTT.

The chain has TRBV7-8 and TRBJ2-5; no reliable D call. This CDR3 region has 13 residues. Trimming took 2 bases from V and 2 from J, leaving 6 bases between them. The germline V gene encodes CDR1 SGHVS and CDR2 FQNEAQ. CDR3 amino acids: CASSLFMQETQYF. CDR3 DNA: TGTGCCAGCAGCTTATTCATGCAAGAGACCCAGTACTTC.

The chain combines TRBV5-1 with TRBJ2-2, with a weak D call TRBD2 (5 bases). The germline CDR1 and CDR2 sequences are SGHRS and YFSETQ. V was shortened by 1 base and J by 2 bases, with 15 bases between the two germline ends. The CDR3 covers 17 residues. This CDR3 reads CASSLRGLSPNTGELFF. The CDR3 nucleotides read TGCGCCAGCAGCTTGCGAGGGCTTTCACCTAACACCGGGGAGCTGTTTTTT. The full variable domain, its missing parts supplied by reference TRBV5-1 and TRBJ2-2, is KAGVTQTPRYLIKTRGQQVTLSCSPISGHRSVSWYQQTPGQGLQFLFEYFSETQRNKGNFPGRFSGRQFSNSRSEMNVSTLELGDSALYLCASSLRGLSPNTGELFFGEGSRLTVL.

This chain links TRBV6-1 with TRBJ2-7; 8 nucleotides line up with TRBD2. V was clipped by 7 bases and J by 3 bases; unmatched bases: 11. This CDR3 region has 15 residues. The germline V gene encodes CDR1 MNHNS and CDR2 SASEGT. Here the CDR3 DNA reads TGTGCCAGCAAAGTCGGGGGGGGCAGGGGCTACGAGCAGTACTTC. It codes for CASKVGGGRGYEQYF.